These 30 T cell receptor beta chains were sequenced from one sample in a study of Graves' ophthalmopathy and Graves' hyperthyroidism. From RNA, the CDR3 regions of TCR beta chains were amplified and sequenced. The library came from an HTBI-primed first-round RT-PCR and a second-round multiplex PCR. TCRdb re-called the multiplex PCR reads with MiXCR, one entry per CDR3 protein. The sample has about 400,000 distinct CDR3 sequences, approximately 20% seen once. Material for sequencing was peripheral blood. The receptors come from a young woman with Graves' ophthalmopathy.

This clonotype has a count of ten or more. The rearrangement links TRBV28 to TRBJ1-6; 8 bases align to TRBD1. This CDR3 is 14 amino acids long. V lost 5 bases and J lost 9; bases outside the gene matches: 6. Germline CDR1 and CDR2: MDHEN and SYDVKM. The CDR3 bases are TGTGCCAGCAGTGCGGACAGGGAGCCTTCACCCCTCCACTTT. This codes for CASSADREPSPLHF.

This rearrangement joins TRBV11-3 to TRBJ2-3, with D possibly matching TRBD2 (6 bases). Looked up from germline, CDR1 is SGHNT and CDR2 is YENEEA. The CDR3 extends over 14 amino acids. V was trimmed by 1 base and J by 4 bases, leaving 9 bases between them. CDR3: CASSLGRGPDTQYF. The CDR3 bases are TGTGCCAGCAGCTTAGGGCGGGGCCCAGATACGCAGTATTTT.

Many counts were recorded for this clonotype. The V call is TRBV10-3, the J call TRBJ2-7, with 8 positions matching TRBD1. The CDR3 is 16 amino acids. The germline V gene encodes CDR1 ENHRY and CDR2 SYGVKD. V gave up 1 base and J gave up 7 bases; unmatched junction bases: 12. In nucleotides, the CDR3 is TGTGCCATCAGTGAGTGGTTAGTCAGGGGGCCGAGGGAGCAGTACTTC. Translating gives CAISEWLVRGPREQYF.

This clonotype was seen at least ten times. V gene TRBV7-9 combines with J gene TRBJ2-7, with TRBD1 matching 7 bases. The CDR3 extends over 13 amino acids. V was clipped by 4 bases and J by 6 bases; unmatched bases: 6. The V gene's germline CDR1 is SEHNR and CDR2 FQNEAQ (reference sequence). CDR3 nucleotides: TGTGCCAGCAGCTCGACAGGGTTCGGCGAGCAGTACTTC. The encoded protein is CASSSTGFGEQYF. Full variable domain (remainder filled in from reference TRBV7-9 and TRBJ2-7): DTGVSQNPRHKITKRGQNVTFRCDPISEHNRLYWYRQTLGQGPEFLTYFQNEAQLEKSRLLSDRFSAERPKGSFSTLEIQRTEQGDSAMYLCASSSTGFGEQYFGPGTRLTVT.

At least ten counts were recorded for this clonotype. This chain joins TRBV28 and TRBJ2-7; 9 nucleotides align to TRBD1. V dropped 4 bases and J dropped 7; count of bases not matched to a gene: 17. Germline-derived CDR1 and CDR2 are MDHEN and SYDVKM. CDR3 length equals 17 residues. This CDR3 reads CASSSLTWDREDREQYF. CDR3 in DNA: TGTGCCAGCAGTTCCTTAACCTGGGACAGGGAAGATAGGGAGCAGTACTTC. The full variable domain, rest sourced from reference TRBV28 and TRBJ2-7, is DVKVTQSSRYLVKRTGEKVFLECVQDMDHENMFWYRQDPGLGLRLIYFSYDVKMKEKGDIPEGYSVSREKKERFSLILESASTNQTSMYLCASSSLTWDREDREQYFGPGTRLTVT.

This clonotype appeared many times. The rearrangement joins TRBV6-2 or TRBV6-3 to TRBJ1-2; 8 positions agree with TRBD1. Trimming cost V 4 bases and J 2 bases; bases outside gene matches: 0. The germline gives CDR1 MNHEY, CDR2 SVGEGT. CDR3 length: 13 residues. The CDR3 spells CASSWTGNYGYTF. In DNA form, the CDR3 reads TGTGCCAGCAGTTGGACAGGGAACTATGGCTACACCTTC.

Ten or more counts support this clonotype. The rearrangement joins TRBV28 to TRBJ1-1; the D is unclear. CDR1 is MDHEN and CDR2 is SYDVKM in the germline V gene. The CDR3 has 14 amino acids. Trimming stripped 5 bases from V and 1 base from J, with 11 bases between. CDR3 sequence: CASSPQGENTEAFF. The CDR3, as DNA: TGTGCCAGCAGTCCCCAAGGTGAGAACACTGAAGCTTTCTTT.

There are many counts of this clonotype. The chain uses TRBV29-1 and TRBJ2-7, with D perhaps TRBD1 (5 bases). The germline V gene encodes CDR1 SQVTM and CDR2 ANQGSEA. The CDR3 has 13 amino acids. V was pared by 2 bases and J by 4 bases, with 12 bases between. The CDR3 DNA is TGCAGCGTTGAATACCAGGGTCGATACGAGCAGTACTTC. This translates into CSVEYQGRYEQYF.

This clonotype was seen at least ten times. The V and J genes are TRBV11-2 and TRBJ1-6, with a possible D match to TRBD1 (5 bases). Trimming removed 5 bases from V and 0 bases from J, with 11 bases in between. The CDR3 sequence is 16 residues long. Germline assignment: CDR1 SGHAT and CDR2 FQNNGV. The CDR3 sequence: CASSTQGSSYNSPLHF. In nucleotides, the CDR3 is TGTGCCAGCAGCACTCAGGGAAGCTCCTATAATTCACCCCTCCACTTT.

This clonotype was detected only a few times. The chain links TRBV7-8 to TRBJ2-7; TRBD1 aligns across 9 bases. Germline V gene data show CDR1 as SGHVS and CDR2 as FQNEAQ. The length of the CDR3 is 14 residues. Trimming cost V 7 bases and J 5 bases; bases outside gene matches: 9. The CDR3 spells CASNTGTGSHEQYF. In DNA form, the CDR3 reads TGTGCCAGCAACACCGGGACAGGGTCCCACGAGCAGTACTTC.

Many counts were recorded for this clonotype. The chain carries TRBV5-1 and TRBJ2-2; D possibly corresponds to TRBD2 (5 bases). The CDR3 sequence is 14 residues long. In germline, CDR1 is SGHRS, CDR2 YFSETQ. The V end was cut by 3 bases, the J end by 9 bases, with 15 bases between. Here the CDR3 DNA reads TGCGCCAGCAGCTCCGGACTCCTAGGGCGGGAGCTGTTTTTT. It codes for CASSSGLLGRELFF. The full variable domain, rest sourced from reference TRBV5-1 and TRBJ2-2, is KAGVTQTPRYLIKTRGQQVTLSCSPISGHRSVSWYQQTPGQGLQFLFEYFSETQRNKGNFPGRFSGRQFSNSRSEMNVSTLELGDSALYLCASSSGLLGRELFFGEGSRLTVL.

This chain uses TRBV13 with TRBJ2-7; TRBD2 might be the D (6 bases). The CDR3 runs to 17 residues. Between the trimmed V and J ends, which lost 0 bases and 3 bases, there was a span of 18 bases. The germline gives CDR1 PRHDT, CDR2 FYEKMQ (reference sequence). CDR3 bases: TGTGCCAGCAGCTTAGGCGGGGAGGAGTGGCGCGACTACGAGCAGTACTTC. Its protein product is CASSLGGEEWRDYEQYF.

This clonotype was seen many times. The chain is built from TRBV7-2 and TRBJ2-2; unclear D gene. The CDR3 is 14 residues long. From germline, CDR1 is SGHTA and CDR2 FQGNSA. Trimming removed 4 bases at V and 3 bases at J, with 9 bases between. The CDR3 region has the DNA TGTGCCAGCAGCTACACAGCCCACACCGGGGAGCTGTTTTTT. This encodes CASSYTAHTGELFF. The full variable domain, completed using reference TRBV7-2 and TRBJ2-2, is GAGVSQSPSNKVTEKGKDVELRCDPISGHTALYWYRQSLGQGLEFLIYFQGNSAPDKSGLPSDRFSAERTGGSVSTLTIQRTQQEDSAVYLCASSYTAHTGELFFGEGSRLTVL.

This clonotype was counted ten times or more. DNA for the CDR3: TGTGCCAGCAGTTACTCGATAGGCAACTCCTACGAGCAGTACTTC. Encoded protein: CASSYSIGNSYEQYF. V and J are TRBV6-5 and TRBJ2-7; D ambiguous. The CDR3 has 15 amino acids. CDR1 MNHEY and CDR2 SVGAGI come from the germline V gene. Trimming cost V 0 bases and J 0 bases, with 9 bases left between them.

This clonotype appeared a single time. This chain uses TRBV6-5 with TRBJ1-1; TRBD1 agrees at 11 bases. The germline V gene has CDR1 MNHEY and CDR2 SVGAGI. This CDR3 has 16 residues. Unmatched junction bases numbered 6, after V lost 0 bases and J lost 6 bases. In DNA form, the CDR3 reads TGTGCCAGCAGTTACTCTAGGACAGGGGGCAACCCTGAAGCTTTCTTT. Residues: CASSYSRTGGNPEAFF.

The table lists this clonotype with many counts. The chain employs TRBV28 and TRBJ1-5; 9 bases match TRBD1. This CDR3 spans 15 amino acids. V dropped 5 bases and J dropped 10; count of bases not matched to a gene: 12. Germline V gene lookup returns CDR1 MDHEN and CDR2 SYDVKM. CDR3 sequence reads: CASSVGTGSFSPQHF. CDR3 DNA: TGTGCCAGCAGTGTCGGGACAGGGAGTTTCAGTCCCCAGCATTTT.

This clonotype showed up many times. CDR3 DNA sequence: TGTGCCAGCGATAGATTTCGTGGAGGCACTGAAGCTTTCTTT. Protein sequence: CASDRFRGGTEAFF. This chain links TRBV6-5 with TRBJ1-1; D is ambiguous. V lost 8 bases, J lost 4 bases, and 17 bases lay in between. CDR3 length: 14 residues. Germline CDR1 is MNHEY and CDR2 is SVGAGI.

This clonotype occurred many times. The chain has TRBV27 and TRBJ2-7; tentative D call: TRBD1 (6 bases). This CDR3 has 13 amino acids. Trimming stripped 5 bases from V and 3 bases from J, with 11 bases between. Germline CDR1 is MNHEY and CDR2 is SMNVEV (reference sequence). This CDR3 is CASSTGFRYEQYF. The CDR3 DNA is TGTGCCAGCAGTACAGGGTTCCGCTACGAGCAGTACTTC.

This clonotype was picked up many times. The chain has TRBV3-1 and TRBJ2-7, with TRBD2 as a possible D gene (6 bases). With 6 bases removed from V and 0 bases from J, the gap between germline ends came to 15 bases. The CDR3 runs to 15 residues. Germline loops: CDR1 LGHDT, CDR2 YNNKEL (reference sequence). CDR3: CASSLSREISYEQYF. The CDR3 DNA is TGTGCCAGCAGTCTTAGCCGGGAGATCTCCTACGAGCAGTACTTC.

This clonotype was seen ten or more times. For the CDR3, the DNA is TGTGCCAGCAGCCGACAGGGGCGGAACACTGAAGCTTTCTTT. Protein product: CASSRQGRNTEAFF. J is TRBJ1-1 and V is TRBV2; 8 positions match TRBD1. Trimming at V came to 6 bases and at J to 1 base, leaving 4 bases not matched to a gene. CDR1 and CDR2 from the germline V gene are SNHLY and FYNNEI. The CDR3 is 14 residues long.

This clonotype was found a few times. The chain links TRBV7-3 to TRBJ1-1; D perhaps matches TRBD1 (5 bases). The CDR3 has 13 residues. Germline CDR1 is SGHTA and CDR2 is FQGTGA. V lost 1 base to trimming and J lost 10 bases, with 13 bases between them. The CDR3, as DNA: TGTGCCAGCAGCTTAAACGGGGACGGGGTAGCTTTCTTT. Its protein product is CASSLNGDGVAFF.

The sample holds many counts of this clonotype. V is TRBV14 and J is TRBJ1-5; maybe TRBD1 (5 bases). Germline V gives CDR1 SGHDN, CDR2 FVKESK. Trimming stripped 5 bases from V and 5 bases from J, with 19 bases between. The CDR3 has 16 amino acids. CDR3 nucleotide sequence: TGTGCCAGCAGCTATCCGGCAGGGTCCGTCCATCAGCCCCAGCATTTT. Amino acid sequence: CASSYPAGSVHQPQHF.

This clonotype was seen many times. One junction end does not reproduce the germline sequence, and a read error may be involved. V and J are TRBV12-3 or TRBV12-4 and TRBJ1-2, with a weak D call TRBD1 (5 bases). There are 15 residues in the CDR3. Written as DNA, the CDR3 is TGTGCCGGCAGTCCCGACAGACTCTACCCCGGTGGCTACACCTTC. It codes for CAGSPDRLYPGGYTF.

This clonotype was observed a handful of times. The rearrangement links TRBV12-3 or TRBV12-4 to TRBJ2-2, with 9 bases fitting TRBD1. V shed 6 bases and J 9 bases; nucleotides not matched to a gene: 8. The CDR3 has 14 residues. The CDR3 coding sequence is TGTGCCAGCAGCGCCGGGACAGGGCGGCGGGAGCTGTTTTTT. Its translation: CASSAGTGRRELFF.

This clonotype was detected many times. The chain combines TRBV7-2 with TRBJ2-7, with D unresolved. The CDR3 is 11 amino acids. Trimming shortened V by 5 bases and J by 7 bases, and 9 bases separated the two germline ends. Germline V lookup: CDR1 SGHTA, CDR2 FQGNSA. The CDR3 loop is CASSDRREQYF. CDR3 in DNA: TGTGCCAGCAGCGACCGACGGGAGCAGTACTTC. Combining the CDR3 with reference TRBV7-2 and TRBJ2-7 gives the whole variable domain GAGVSQSPSNKVTEKGKDVELRCDPISGHTALYWYRQSLGQGLEFLIYFQGNSAPDKSGLPSDRFSAERTGGSVSTLTIQRTQQEDSAVYLCASSDRREQYFGPGTRLTVT.

There are many counts of this clonotype. The V gene is TRBV6-4, the J gene TRBJ2-2; no clear D gene. Looked up from germline, CDR1 is MRHNA and CDR2 is SNTAGT. Trimming removed 3 bases at V and 7 bases at J, with 12 bases between. There are 14 residues in the CDR3. The CDR3 protein is CASSDLPYVGELFF. In DNA form, the CDR3 reads TGTGCCAGCAGTGATCTCCCGTACGTCGGGGAGCTGTTTTTT.

For this clonotype: This may stem from a read error, because a much larger clone lies one nucleotide away. This chain links TRBV29-1 with TRBJ1-1; D might be TRBD1 (5 bases). CDR3 length equals 11 residues. Looked up from germline, CDR1 is SQVTM and CDR2 is ANQGSEA. In DNA form, the CDR3 reads TGCAGCGTTGGGGACGCCACTGGAGCTTTCTTT. This codes for CSVGDATGAFF.

The chain combines TRBV6-2 or TRBV6-3 with TRBJ2-7; TRBD2 matches at 13 bases. CDR3 length: 15 amino acids. Germline V gene data show CDR1 as MNHEY and CDR2 as SVGEGT. V shed 2 bases and J 5 bases; nucleotides not matched to a gene: 3. CDR3 sequence (DNA): TGTGCCAGCAGTTACGGACTAGCGGGAGTCGACGAGCAGTACTTC. It encodes CASSYGLAGVDEQYF.

V and J are TRBV6-5 and TRBJ2-2, with D unclear. V lost 4 bases to trimming and J lost 2 bases, with 14 bases between them. Per germline, CDR1 MNHEY and CDR2 SVGAGI. The CDR3 sequence is 16 residues long. The CDR3 sequence is CASSFDGLYNTGELFF. The CDR3 DNA follows: TGTGCCAGCAGTTTTGACGGATTATATAACACCGGGGAGCTGTTTTTT.

This clonotype was seen ten or more times. CDR3 nucleotides: TGCGCCAGCAGCCAAGGCCCCCGGGCCCCTTACGAGCAGTACTTC. Amino acids: CASSQGPRAPYEQYF. The chain carries TRBV4-1 and TRBJ2-7; D is uncertain. The V and J ends lost 1 base and 4 bases respectively, with 14 bases between them. CDR3 length: 15 amino acids. Per the germline V gene, CDR1 is MGHRA and CDR2 is YSYEKL.